The next 32 T cell receptor beta chains were all read from a single sample in a study of patients and donors after allogeneic stem cell transplantation. MiXCR was run by TCRdb on the RT-PCR reads, yielding one entry per CDR3 protein. The table has more than 850,000 distinct CDR3 sequences, 15% to 20% seen once. The source material was blood, either unsorted or a sorted T cell fraction (not recorded which). Receptor source: a human donor who was either an allogeneic HSCT recipient or a stem cell or donor lymphocyte infusion donor (not recorded which). It is not recorded whose cells these are; they may come from a transplant donor.

This clonotype was counted only a few times. The rearrangement uses TRBV11-2 and TRBJ2-7, with a weak D call TRBD2 (5 bases). Germline values: CDR1 SGHAT, CDR2 FQNNGV. The CDR3 extends over 16 amino acids. Trimming took off 5 bases at V and 2 bases at J, with 19 bases between the two ends. This CDR3 is CASSTPSTLRPYEQYF. As DNA, the CDR3 is TGTGCCAGCAGCACTCCTAGCACCCTCCGGCCCTACGAGCAGTACTTC.

In its sample, this clonotype was seen a few times. The chain has TRBV6-5 and TRBJ2-6; D gene ambiguous. The V end was cut by 0 bases, the J end by 0 bases, with 12 bases between. Germline V CDR1 and CDR2: MNHEY, SVGAGI. The CDR3 consists of 18 residues. This chain's CDR3 is CASSYSSLKSSGANVLTF. In nucleotides, the CDR3 is TGTGCCAGCAGTTACTCGAGTCTCAAAAGCTCTGGGGCCAACGTCCTGACTTTC.

The V call is TRBV5-1, the J call TRBJ1-1; D is unclear. V was cut by 4 bases and J by 4 bases, with 14 bases left in between. CDR1 is SGHRS, CDR2 YFSETQ, per germline. The CDR3 has 14 amino acids. Here the CDR3 reads CASSVGLSGTEAFF. The CDR3 DNA follows: TGCGCCAGCAGCGTCGGTCTATCGGGCACTGAAGCTTTCTTT. The whole variable domain, remainder taken from reference TRBV5-1 and TRBJ1-1, is KAGVTQTPRYLIKTRGQQVTLSCSPISGHRSVSWYQQTPGQGLQFLFEYFSETQRNKGNFPGRFSGRQFSNSRSEMNVSTLELGDSALYLCASSVGLSGTEAFFGQGTRLTVV.

The chain recombines TRBV6-5 with TRBJ1-1; D uncertain. Germline CDR1 MNHEY, CDR2 SVGAGI. The length of the CDR3 is 16 residues. V gave up 3 bases and J gave up 8 bases, with 22 bases separating them. The CDR3 DNA is TGTGCCAGCAGTTATTCCCTTCAGAAACTTCAGCGGGAAGCTTTCTTT. This codes for CASSYSLQKLQREAFF.

V gene TRBV5-1 combines with J gene TRBJ2-5; TRBD2 agrees at 8 bases. V lost 4 bases and J lost 6; bases outside the gene matches: 8. Per the germline V gene, CDR1 is SGHRS and CDR2 is YFSETQ. The CDR3 contains 14 residues. CDR3 region: CASSPGGGEKTQYF. CDR3 in DNA: TGCGCCAGCAGCCCGGGGGGGGGCGAAAAGACCCAGTACTTC.

V gene TRBV5-1 combines with J gene TRBJ2-5; no definite D call. The CDR3 covers 16 residues. V gave up 4 bases and J gave up 3 bases, with 19 bases separating them. The germline V gene has CDR1 SGHRS and CDR2 YFSETQ. The CDR3 here is CASSLLSSVGEETQYF. The CDR3 DNA is TGCGCCAGCAGCCTACTGTCGTCGGTAGGTGAAGAGACCCAGTACTTC.

J is TRBJ2-6 and V is TRBV11-1; TRBD1 is a possible D gene (5 bases). The CDR3 is 15 amino acids. V was trimmed by 3 bases and J by 4 bases, leaving 10 bases between them. Looked up from germline, CDR1 is SGHAT and CDR2 is FQDESV (reference sequence). CDR3 amino acids: CASSLFRAGANVLTF. The CDR3, as DNA: TGTGCCAGCAGCTTGTTCAGGGCAGGGGCCAACGTCCTGACTTTC.

This chain connects TRBV6-2 or TRBV6-3 to TRBJ2-1; 8 bases fit TRBD2. This CDR3 region has 14 residues. Looked up from germline, CDR1 is MNHEY and CDR2 is SVGEGT. The V segment lost 6 bases and the J segment 5 bases; nucleotides outside the gene matches: 6. CDR3 amino acids: CASSLWRGDNEQFF. The DNA for the CDR3 is TGTGCCAGCAGCCTCTGGCGGGGGGACAATGAGCAGTTCTTC.

This sequence joins TRBV19 and TRBJ2-1; the match to TRBD2 covers 7 bases. The ends lost 8 bases at V and 10 bases at J; junction bases unmatched: 14. CDR1 and CDR2 (germline): LNHDA, SQIVND (reference sequence). This CDR3 has 14 amino acids. CDR3 protein: CASLFEAGLGEQFF. The CDR3 DNA sequence: TGTGCCAGTCTATTCGAAGCGGGATTAGGGGAGCAGTTCTTC. Looking up the rest from reference TRBV19 and TRBJ2-1 gives the full variable domain: DGGITQSPKYLFRKEGQNVTLSCEQNLNHDAMYWYRQDPGQGLRLIYYSQIVNDFQKGDIAEGYSVSREKKESFPLTVTSAQKNPTAFYLCASLFEAGLGEQFFGPGTRLTVL.

This clonotype was detected a few times. J is TRBJ2-7 and V is TRBV3-1; maybe TRBD2 (6 bases). The CDR3 has 15 residues. Trimming removed 0 bases at V and 7 bases at J, with 16 bases between. Looked up from germline, CDR1 is LGHDT and CDR2 is YNNKEL (reference sequence). CDR3 protein: CASSQEREGRGEQYF. CDR3 coding DNA: TGTGCCAGCAGCCAAGAAAGAGAAGGGCGGGGAGAGCAGTACTTC.

This clonotype showed up just a few times. V is TRBV4-1 and J is TRBJ2-7, with D perhaps matching TRBD1 (6 bases). CDR1 and CDR2 from the germline V gene are MGHRA and YSYEKL. Trimming removed 1 base from V and 3 bases from J, with 10 bases in between. The CDR3 is made up of 14 amino acids. The CDR3 sequence is CASSQVDRSYEQYF. Here the CDR3 DNA reads TGCGCCAGCAGCCAAGTAGACAGGAGCTACGAGCAGTACTTC.

This rearrangement joins TRBV6-1 to TRBJ2-2; tentative D call: TRBD2 (5 bases). V was shortened by 10 bases and J by 3 bases, with 12 bases between the two germline ends. CDR1 and CDR2 from the germline V gene are MNHNS and SASEGT. The CDR3 totals 13 residues. The CDR3 protein is CATYMRDTGELFF. CDR3 in DNA: TGTGCCACCTACATGAGGGACACCGGGGAGCTGTTTTTT.

This clonotype was found a few times. The rearrangement joins TRBV12-3 or TRBV12-4 to TRBJ2-3; D is unclear. The CDR3 loop spans 12 amino acids. The V end was cut by 3 bases, the J end by 6 bases, with 7 bases between. The CDR3 DNA sequence: TGTGCCAGCAGTTTTGAATCCGATACGCAGTATTTT. Translation gives CASSFESDTQYF.

The chain recombines TRBV25-1 with TRBJ2-6; D gene unclear. V lost 3 bases to trimming and J lost 0 bases, with 15 bases between them. The CDR3 covers 18 residues. The germline V gene has CDR1 MGHDK and CDR2 SYGVNS. The CDR3 coding sequence is TGTGCCAGCAGTGACCCCCGCACCGCGAACTCTGGGGCCAACGTCCTGACTTTC. Encoded protein: CASSDPRTANSGANVLTF. Drawing the rest from reference TRBV25-1 and TRBJ2-6, the complete variable domain is EADIYQTPRYLVIGTGKKITLECSQTMGHDKMYWYQQDPGMELHLIHYSYGVNSTEKGDLSSESTVSRIRTEHFPLTLESARPSHTSQYLCASSDPRTANSGANVLTFGAGSRLTVL.

This chain uses TRBV20-1 with TRBJ2-7; 9 bases line up with TRBD2. The CDR3 has 13 residues. CDR1 DFQATT and CDR2 SNEGSKA come from the germline V gene (reference sequence). After removal of 3 bases from V and 4 bases from J, the junction contained 4 bases not matched to a gene. CDR3 in DNA: TGCAGTGCTAGGGATAGCGGGAGATACGAGCAGTACTTC. It is translated as CSARDSGRYEQYF.

The rearrangement links TRBV20-1 to TRBJ1-1; D is unresolved. V shed 0 bases and J shed 5 bases, with 13 bases lying between them. The germline CDR1 and CDR2 sequences are DFQATT and SNEGSKA (reference sequence). The CDR3 length is 14 residues. The CDR3 is CSAREGSGGTEAFF. The CDR3 DNA sequence: TGCAGTGCTAGAGAAGGGTCAGGAGGTACTGAAGCTTTCTTT.

This clonotype was counted a few times. This CDR3 reads CASSFASRVGRYEQYF. The DNA for the CDR3 is TGTGCCAGCAGTTTCGCTTCGAGGGTAGGACGTTACGAGCAGTACTTC. The chain uses TRBV28 and TRBJ2-7; weak D call: TRBD2 (5 bases). CDR1 and CDR2 from the germline V gene are MDHEN and SYDVKM. The ends were cut back, 3 bases at V and 4 bases at J, with 19 bases in the middle. CDR3 length: 16 residues.

This clonotype was counted a few times. The chain uses TRBV6-2 or TRBV6-3 and TRBJ1-1, with D unresolved. Germline V gene data show CDR1 as MNHEY and CDR2 as SVGEGT. V was pared by 3 bases and J by 7 bases, with 9 bases between. This CDR3 spans 12 amino acids. CDR3: CASSYGNLEAFF. The CDR3 DNA follows: TGTGCCAGCAGTTATGGTAATCTTGAAGCTTTCTTT.

The genes are TRBV5-4 and TRBJ2-4, with TRBD2 matching 12 bases. This CDR3 contains 13 residues. V shed 4 bases and J 15 bases; nucleotides not matched to a gene: 8. Germline CDR1 and CDR2: SGHNT and YYREEE (reference sequence). The CDR3 is CASSLGLAGSRYF. As DNA, the CDR3 is TGTGCCAGCAGCCTGGGACTAGCGGGTTCGCGGTACTTC.

This clonotype was observed a handful of times. The rearrangement uses TRBV5-5 and TRBJ1-5, with TRBD1 matching 8 bases. Germline V gives CDR1 SGHKS, CDR2 YYEKEE (reference sequence). Trimming at V came to 4 bases and at J to 6 bases, leaving 9 bases not matched to a gene. The CDR3 spans 15 residues. CDR3 DNA sequence: TGTGCCAGCAGCCCCTCGACAGGGGAATTTCAGCCCCAGCATTTT. Translation: CASSPSTGEFQPQHF.

V gene TRBV5-6 combines with J gene TRBJ1-1; D gene unclear. In germline, CDR1 is SGHDT, CDR2 YYEEEE. The CDR3 spans 12 residues. The V end lost 7 bases, the J end lost 1 base, and 8 bases lay between the germline ends. In nucleotides, the CDR3 is TGTGCCAGCTCTGGTTCGAACACTGAAGCTTTCTTT. It encodes CASSGSNTEAFF.

V and J are TRBV20-1 and TRBJ2-7, with TRBD2 matching 8 bases. The V segment lost 6 bases and the J segment 5 bases; nucleotides outside the gene matches: 12. The length of the CDR3 is 14 residues. CDR1 and CDR2 (germline): DFQATT, SNEGSKA (reference sequence). CDR3 amino acids: CSALGSGSPNEQYF. The CDR3, as DNA: TGCAGTGCCCTAGGAAGCGGGAGTCCCAACGAGCAGTACTTC.

Only a few counts were recorded for this clonotype. The chain is built from TRBV12-3 or TRBV12-4 and TRBJ2-6; a possible D gene is TRBD2 (5 bases). Trimming took 7 bases from V and 3 from J, leaving 16 bases between them. The CDR3 totals 16 residues. The CDR3 protein is CASTLEAVGGANVLTF. The CDR3 DNA reads TGTGCCAGCACCCTGGAGGCAGTGGGTGGGGCCAACGTCCTGACTTTC.

The chain's CDR3 is CASSKRYVGGETQYF. In nucleotides, the CDR3 is TGTGCCAGCAGCAAAAGATATGTCGGGGGAGAGACCCAGTACTTC. The J gene is TRBJ2-5, the V gene TRBV21-1; the table calls TRBD1, which could not be checked here. TRBV21-1 is a known pseudogene. There are 15 residues in the CDR3.

The chain uses TRBV7-3 and TRBJ2-2; D is undetermined. The CDR3 covers 16 residues. Germline-derived CDR1 and CDR2 are SGHTA and FQGTGA. Trimming pared 0 bases from V and 5 bases from J, leaving 13 bases between. The CDR3 DNA reads as TGTGCCAGCAGCTTAACGTCAGGCATGGGGACCGGGGAGCTGTTTTTT. Translating gives CASSLTSGMGTGELFF.

This clonotype appeared a few times. V is TRBV29-1 and J is TRBJ2-7, with TRBD1 as a possible D gene (5 bases). The CDR3 is made up of 12 amino acids. The V end lost 6 bases, the J end lost 0 bases, and 9 bases lay between the germline ends. Germline loops: CDR1 SQVTM, CDR2 ANQGSEA. The CDR3, as DNA: TGCAGCGTGGACACGAGCTCCTACGAGCAGTACTTC. Its protein product is CSVDTSSYEQYF.

This clonotype was detected a few times. The chain has TRBV5-6 and TRBJ1-5; TRBD1 agrees at 7 bases. The CDR3 runs 16 residues. Germline V gene lookup returns CDR1 SGHDT and CDR2 YYEEEE. The V and J ends lost 3 bases and 2 bases, in that order; junction bases with no gene match: 8. The CDR3 spells CASSSNRGTRNQPQHF. The CDR3 coding sequence is TGTGCCAGCAGCTCCAACAGGGGAACGCGCAATCAGCCCCAGCATTTT.

This clonotype has only a few counts. The V gene is TRBV6-2 or TRBV6-3, the J gene TRBJ2-1; D is ambiguous. CDR1 MNHEY and CDR2 SVGEGT come from the germline V gene. The CDR3 spans 15 residues. V was pared by 2 bases and J by 1 base, with 9 bases between. The CDR3 DNA reads TGTGCCAGCAGTTACGGGCGGAAGTCCTACAATGAGCAGTTCTTC. It specifies CASSYGRKSYNEQFF.

DNA of the CDR3: TGCAGTGCAGTACAGGGCCTCACGCTCCAGCATTTT. This gives the protein CSAVQGLTLQHF. The gene calls are TRBV20-1 and TRBJ1-5, with a weak D call TRBD1 (6 bases). CDR1 and CDR2 (germline): DFQATT, SNEGSKA (reference sequence). The CDR3 length is 12 residues. Deletions cut 6 bases from V and 12 bases from J, with 18 bases between.

V and J are TRBV4-3 and TRBJ1-2, with no clear D. Germline-derived CDR1 and CDR2 are LGHNA and YSLEER. V was clipped by 0 bases and J by 5 bases, with 13 bases between them. The CDR3 is 15 residues long. The CDR3 DNA reads TGCGCCAGCAGCCAAGAGGTAGGGCCCTGGTATGGCTACACCTTC. The encoded protein is CASSQEVGPWYGYTF.

This rearrangement joins TRBV4-2 to TRBJ1-2, with D possibly being TRBD1 (6 bases). CDR1 is LGHNA and CDR2 is YNFKEQ in the germline V gene. Trimming removed 4 bases from V and 0 bases from J, with 18 bases in between. This CDR3 has 17 amino acids. The CDR3 sequence is CASSRNSGTPANYGYTF. In DNA form, the CDR3 reads TGTGCCAGCAGCCGAAACTCCGGGACACCTGCTAACTATGGCTACACCTTC.

The CDR3 spells CASSLRRGTGTEKLFF. CDR3 sequence (DNA): TGCGCCAGCAGCCTTCGCAGGGGGACAGGGACTGAAAAACTGTTTTTT. The chain has TRBV5-1 and TRBJ1-4; 9 positions agree with TRBD1. Trimming took 4 bases from V and 7 from J; bases not matched to a gene: 11. The CDR3 has 16 residues. The germline CDR1 and CDR2 sequences are SGHRS and YFSETQ.